This T cell receptor (beta chain) appears in the sequencing data of a study of cytomegalovirus exposure and HLA in healthy donors. Study-level results: Rarity held for most TCR sequences, but there were some public TCRs that occurred in many donors.

The protocol was immunoSEQ multiplex PCR, while the TCRdb copy is restricted to in-frame clones and leaves out a portion. The sample consists of fewer than 150,000 clones, around 88% of them appearing once. The J segment lost 1 base and the V segment lost 4 bases, leaving 12 bases of the junction unmatched. The CDR3 covers 17 residues. Germline CDR1 is SGHNT and CDR2 is YYREEE (reference sequence). On this clone: Its antigen is currently unknown.

The rearrangement uses TRBV5-4 and TRBJ2-3; 7 nucleotides align to TRBD2. This sequence originates from a woman between 18 and 30 years old in good health and CMV-seropositive. Material for sequencing was PBMCs. The CDR3 coding sequence is TGTGCCAGCAGCCCCGTAAGGACTAGTCGCGGCACAGATACGCAGTATTTT. Its protein product is CASSPVRTSRGTDTQYF.